What follows are 7 T cell receptor beta chains derived from one specimen sequenced in a study of read filtering for tumor transcriptome and immune sequencing. This library used around 400 ng RNA and molecular barcoded adaptors spanning alpha/delta and beta/gamma chains. TCRdb independently ran MiXCR on the reads; one entry per CDR3 protein. The repertoire holds about 50,000 distinct CDR3 sequences, with 15% to 20% as singletons. Specimen: a population of CD138-negative cells sorted from bone marrow. The receptor source for this set is a donor at least 40 years old with multiple myeloma.

There are many counts of this clonotype. V is TRBV20-1 and J is TRBJ1-4, with 7 bases fitting TRBD1. Germline CDR1 DFQATT, CDR2 SNEGSKA (reference sequence). V was clipped by 0 bases and J by 8 bases; unmatched bases: 3. The length of the CDR3 is 13 residues. This chain's CDR3 is CSAREGGEEKLFF. The CDR3 bases are TGCAGTGCTAGAGAAGGGGGCGAAGAAAAACTGTTTTTT.

This sequence joins TRBV5-1 and TRBJ2-2; D might be TRBD2 (5 bases). Germline assignment: CDR1 SGHRS and CDR2 YFSETQ. Trimming cost V 1 base and J 5 bases, with 9 bases left between them. CDR3 length equals 14 residues. DNA for the CDR3: TGCGCCAGCAGCTTGCCCGGCGGGACCGGGGAGCTGTTTTTT. Translating gives CASSLPGGTGELFF.

This clonotype has ten or more counts. This chain joins TRBV6-5 and TRBJ2-4; D is ambiguous. This CDR3 is 15 amino acids long. Between the trimmed V and J ends, which lost 5 bases and 1 base, there was a span of 12 bases. Looked up from germline, CDR1 is MNHEY and CDR2 is SVGAGI. CDR3 DNA: TGTGCCAGCAGTGACCGCCTAAGGGCCAAAAACATTCAGTACTTC. Amino acids: CASSDRLRAKNIQYF.

The table lists this clonotype with many counts. V gene TRBV7-9 combines with J gene TRBJ2-1; TRBD2 agrees at 11 bases. V lost 1 base to trimming and J lost 6 bases; unmatched junction nucleotides: 2. Germline loops: CDR1 SEHNR, CDR2 FQNEAQ (reference sequence). The CDR3 length is 15 residues. The CDR3 nucleotides are TGTGCCAGCAGCTTAGGTAGCGGGAGGGTCAATGAGCAGTTCTTC. It yields the protein CASSLGSGRVNEQFF.

This rearrangement joins TRBV29-1 to TRBJ2-7, with 7 bases that match TRBD1. J gave up 4 bases and V 7 bases, and 10 bases lay outside the gene matches. Per germline, CDR1 SQVTM and CDR2 ANQGSEA. CDR3 length: 13 amino acids. This CDR3 is CSAVFGRGYEQYF. The CDR3 DNA reads TGCAGCGCCGTCTTCGGCAGGGGGTACGAGCAGTACTTC.

This clonotype was recorded many times. The V gene is TRBV20-1, the J gene TRBJ2-5; 12 nucleotides line up with TRBD2. This CDR3 is 15 amino acids long. Germline loops: CDR1 DFQATT, CDR2 SNEGSKA (reference sequence). V shed 8 bases and J 5 bases; nucleotides not matched to a gene: 12. The CDR3 reads CSPARLAGVGETQYF. The CDR3 nucleotides are TGCAGTCCGGCCAGACTAGCGGGAGTAGGGGAGACCCAGTACTTC.

The chain links TRBV4-1 to TRBJ2-2; 11 bases align to TRBD2. Germline lookup yields CDR1 MGHRA and CDR2 YSYEKL. The CDR3 length is 19 residues. The trim removed 0 bases at V and 2 bases at J, leaving 8 bases unmatched. DNA for the CDR3: TGCGCCAGCAGCCAAGAAGCCAGGGGACTAGCGGTTAACACCGGGGAGCTGTTTTTT. It specifies CASSQEARGLAVNTGELFF.